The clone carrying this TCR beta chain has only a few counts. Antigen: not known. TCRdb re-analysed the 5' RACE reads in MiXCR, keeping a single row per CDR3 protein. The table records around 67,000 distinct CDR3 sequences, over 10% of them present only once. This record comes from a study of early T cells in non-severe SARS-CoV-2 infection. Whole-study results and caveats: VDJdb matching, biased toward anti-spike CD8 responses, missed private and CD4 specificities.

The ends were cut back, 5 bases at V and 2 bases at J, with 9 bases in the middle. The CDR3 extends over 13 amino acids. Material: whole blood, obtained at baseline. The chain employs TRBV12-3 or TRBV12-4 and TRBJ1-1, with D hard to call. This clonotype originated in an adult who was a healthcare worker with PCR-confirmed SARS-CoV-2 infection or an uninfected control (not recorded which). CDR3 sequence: CASSARFNTEAFF. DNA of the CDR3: TGTGCCAGCAGTGCCAGATTCAACACTGAAGCTTTCTTT.